This is a list of T cell receptor beta chains from one sample in a study of glioma-infiltrating T cells. Using its own MiXCR run on the multiplex PCR reads, TCRdb lists one record per CDR3 protein. The sample holds about 110,000 distinct CDR3 sequences; approximately 26% are singletons and the top ten take about 30%. The sequencing input was glioma tissue, nonneoplastic brain tissue, or PBMCs (not recorded which). The receptors derive from a human donor with low-grade glioma or glioblastoma, undergoing nonglioma brain surgery, or in good health (not recorded which). CDR3s include the opening cysteine and the closing phenylalanine or tryptophan. Each record gives: D gene, J gene, V gene, clone size, CDR3 DNA, CDR3 protein. The D gene is left open where the match is weak. Clone size is shown for a subset of rows, as once, few, many or a class of expanded clone.

NA	TRBJ2-1	TRBV10-3	many	TGTGCCATCAGTGGTTCAGACCTCTCCTACAATGAGCAGTTCTTC	CAISGSDLSYNEQFF
TRBD2	TRBJ2-1	TRBV29-1	NA	TGCAGCGTTGATCCAGCGGGAGTGAATGAGCAGTTCTTC	CSVDPAGVNEQFF
TRBD2	TRBJ2-5	TRBV7-2	many	TGTGCCAGCAGCTTACCAGCGGGGGGGCGTGAGACCCAGTACTTC	CASSLPAGGRETQYF
NA	TRBJ2-1	TRBV5-1	many	TGCGCCAGCAGCTTGGGAGCGGACCCGGTGGGTGAGCAGTTCTTC	CASSLGADPVGEQFF
NA	TRBJ2-1	TRBV5-1	NA	TGCGCCAGCAGCTTGGAAAATATCAGGGCTAGGGGAACTAATGAGCAGTTCTTC	CASSLENIRARGTNEQFF
TRBD1	TRBJ2-1	TRBV29-1	many	TGCAGCGCTAGGACAGGGTTGAGACGTCAGCAGTTCTTC	CSARTGLRRQQFF
TRBD1	TRBJ2-7	TRBV4-1	NA	TGCGCCAGCAGCCACTCCCGGGACAGGGGCTACGAGCAGTACTTC	CASSHSRDRGYEQYF
NA	TRBJ2-1	TRBV19	few	TGTGCCAGTAGTAATGGACGATCCTACAATGAGCAGTTCTTC	CASSNGRSYNEQFF
NA	TRBJ1-6	TRBV20-1	many	TGCAGTGTTCCCATAGGGGGGCGTACTCATTCACCCCTCCACTTT	CSVPIGGRTHSPLHF
TRBD1	TRBJ1-4	TRBV24-1	many	TGTGCCACCAGTGATTGGACAGGGACAAATGAAAAACTGTTTTTT	CATSDWTGTNEKLFF
TRBD1	TRBJ1-1	TRBV20-1	many	TGCAGTGCTAGAGTCCAGGGGGCAACGAACACTGAAGCTTTCTTT	CSARVQGATNTEAFF
NA	TRBJ2-3	TRBV5-4	NA	TGTGCCAGCAGCCGAGACAACCCATCTGACACAGATACGCAGTATTTT	CASSRDNPSDTDTQYF
TRBD1	TRBJ2-5	TRBV18	NA	TGTGGCAGCTCACCAGAAAAGGGGGCTGGAAAGACCCAGTACTTC	CGSSPEKGAGKTQYF
TRBD1	TRBJ2-3	TRBV20-1	NA	TGCAGTGCTACCGGGACAGGGGCGGGAGCTGAAGATACGCAGTATTTT	CSATGTGAGAEDTQYF
NA	TRBJ1-2	TRBV28	many	TGTGCCAGCAGTTTCGGTGGGAACTATGGCTACACCTTC	CASSFGGNYGYTF
NA	TRBJ2-1	TRBV6-1	many	TGTTCCAGCGCATCGGGCCAGTTTAATGAGCAGTTCTTC	CSSASGQFNEQFF
NA	TRBJ2-3	TRBV18	many	TGTGCCAGCTCACCACCCGGAGTAATGAACACAGATACGCAGTATTTT	CASSPPGVMNTDTQYF
NA	TRBJ2-1	TRBV6-1	few	TGTGCCAGCAGTCCCCCTCAGCCAGAACGGGACAATGAGCAGTTCTTC	CASSPPQPERDNEQFF
TRBD2	TRBJ2-1	TRBV6-1	many	TGTGCCAGCAGTTATAGCAGGACTAGCGGGATCCTCGACAATGAGCAGTTCTTC	CASSYSRTSGILDNEQFF
NA	TRBJ2-1	TRBV12-3/TRBV12-4	many	TGTGCCAGCAGTCAAACCTACAATGAGCAGTTCTTC	CASSQTYNEQFF
NA	TRBJ1-2	TRBV2	many	TGTGCCAGCAGTGAAGCGGTCCGGAGGGATGGCTACACCTTC	CASSEAVRRDGYTF
TRBD1	TRBJ2-1	TRBV7-3	few	TGTGCCAGCAGCCCCAGACAGGGCTCCTACAATGAGCAGTTCTTC	CASSPRQGSYNEQFF